These 20 T cell receptor beta chains were sequenced from one sample in a study of T cell responses to AZD1222 COVID-19 vaccine. Assay: immunoSEQ multiplex PCR; the TCRdb copy retains only in-frame clones and omits some. The sample consists of fewer than 150,000 clones, roughly 93% of them appearing once. The sequencing used peripheral blood, collected on day 0 of AZD1222 vaccination. These receptors all stem from an adult in good health.

In DNA form, the CDR3 reads TGTGCCAGCTCACCGGGACAGGCGGGAACTGAAGCTTTCTTT. Protein product: CASSPGQAGTEAFF. The chain combines TRBV18 with TRBJ1-1, with 8 bases fitting TRBD1. Germline V gene sequence: CDR1 KGHSH, CDR2 LQKENI. There are 14 residues in the CDR3. Unmatched junction bases numbered 5, after V lost 3 bases and J lost 5 bases.

This clone was seen only once. The chain carries TRBV6-5 and TRBJ1-6, with D unclear. CDR1 MNHEY and CDR2 SVGAGI come from the germline V gene. CDR3 length: 15 amino acids. The V and J ends lost 2 bases and 0 bases respectively, with 5 bases between them. CDR3 amino acids: CASSYGNSYNSPLHF. For the CDR3, the DNA is TGTGCCAGCAGTTACGGTAACTCCTATAATTCACCCCTCCACTTT.

The V gene is TRBV6-5, the J gene TRBJ1-6, with D perhaps TRBD1 (5 bases). Trimming took 6 bases from V and 7 from J, leaving 16 bases between them. The CDR3 length is 15 residues. Germline V gives CDR1 MNHEY, CDR2 SVGAGI. The CDR3 DNA follows: TGTGCCAGCAGATATGCCGGGACCCCAAATTCACCCCTCCACTTT. It codes for CASRYAGTPNSPLHF.

This clone was counted a single time. CDR3 in amino acids: CASSELVSAAETQYF. The CDR3 coding sequence is TGTGCCAGCAGTGAACTCGTCAGCGCAGCGGAGACCCAGTACTTC. The chain has TRBV2 and TRBJ2-5, with D unclear. Germline V lookup: CDR1 SNHLY, CDR2 FYNNEI. V gave up 2 bases and J gave up 5 bases, with 15 bases separating them. The length of the CDR3 is 15 residues.

V and J are TRBV7-2 and TRBJ1-1, with a weak D call TRBD1 (6 bases). V lost 1 base, J lost 5 bases, and 14 bases lay in between. CDR1 SGHTA and CDR2 FQGNSA come from the germline V gene. The CDR3 is 15 residues long. The CDR3 nucleotides read TGTGCCAGCAGCTTAGGGCGAGGAGGGGGAACTGAAGCTTTCTTT. Amino acid sequence: CASSLGRGGGTEAFF.

The sample holds a few counts of this clone. This chain connects TRBV5-8 to TRBJ1-5; D not resolved. The CDR3 sequence is 12 residues long. The germline gives CDR1 SGHTS, CDR2 YDEGEE. V was trimmed by 1 base and J by 5 bases, leaving 4 bases between them. The CDR3 sequence: CASSLTDQPQHF. The CDR3, as DNA: TGTGCCAGCAGCTTGACCGATCAGCCCCAGCATTTT.

This chain links TRBV10-3 with TRBJ1-1, with TRBD1 matching 8 bases. The CDR3 loop spans 13 amino acids. Germline V gives CDR1 ENHRY, CDR2 SYGVKD. The ends lost 5 bases at V and 3 bases at J; junction bases unmatched: 2. The CDR3 sequence: CAISRTGYTEAFF. DNA for the CDR3: TGTGCCATCAGTCGGACAGGGTACACTGAAGCTTTCTTT.

The chain has TRBV6-5 and TRBJ2-7, with 13 bases fitting TRBD2. The CDR3 loop spans 16 amino acids. Trimming cost V 0 bases and J 8 bases; bases outside gene matches: 7. Germline lookup yields CDR1 MNHEY and CDR2 SVGAGI. DNA for the CDR3: TGTGCCAGCAGTTACTCGACTAGCGGGGGGCCCCTCCAGCAGTACTTC. It translates to CASSYSTSGGPLQQYF.

Of note for this clone: A read error may produce the germline difference seen at one junction end. V usage is TRBV19 and J usage is TRBJ2-7, with 8 positions matching TRBD1. CDR1 is LNHDA and CDR2 is SQIVND in the germline V gene (reference sequence). The CDR3 sequence is 14 residues long. The CDR3 DNA follows: TGCGCGACAGGGGCGCTGCTTAACCCCAAGGAGCAGTACTTC. Translated: CATGALLNPKEQYF.

J is TRBJ2-7 and V is TRBV7-9, with 9 nucleotides matching TRBD1. The CDR3 covers 15 residues. Trimming cost V 4 bases and J 5 bases; bases outside gene matches: 9. The V gene's germline CDR1 is SEHNR and CDR2 FQNEAQ (reference sequence). CDR3 protein: CASSSLGQGTHEQYF. For the CDR3, the DNA is TGTGCCAGCAGCTCTCTGGGACAGGGTACCCACGAGCAGTACTTC.

V and J are TRBV6-6 and TRBJ1-2, with D uncertain. The CDR3 consists of 15 residues. V lost 0 bases, J lost 3 bases, and 11 bases lay in between. Germline V lookup: CDR1 MNHNY, CDR2 SVGAGI (reference sequence). The CDR3 loop is CASSYSKGFDYGYTF. In DNA form, the CDR3 reads TGTGCCAGCAGTTACTCGAAAGGGTTCGACTATGGCTACACCTTC.

The V and J genes are TRBV5-8 and TRBJ2-1; no clear D gene. The V and J ends lost 4 bases and 2 bases respectively, with 16 bases between them. The CDR3 has 16 amino acids. Germline V gene lookup returns CDR1 SGHTS and CDR2 YDEGEE. CDR3 protein: CASSLEDLGPYNEQFF. CDR3 coding DNA: TGTGCCAGCAGCCTTGAGGACCTCGGGCCCTACAATGAGCAGTTCTTC.

V gene TRBV9 combines with J gene TRBJ1-1, with unresolved D. Trimming removed 4 bases at V and 0 bases at J, with 7 bases between. CDR1 is SGDLS, CDR2 YYNGEE, per germline. CDR3 length: 13 residues. This CDR3 reads CASSLLMNTEAFF. The CDR3 nucleotides read TGTGCCAGCAGCCTCCTTATGAACACTGAAGCTTTCTTT.

This chain joins TRBV7-9 and TRBJ1-1; D is unresolved. Germline V gene lookup returns CDR1 SEHNR and CDR2 FQNEAQ (reference sequence). This CDR3 has 13 amino acids. V lost 5 bases, J lost 1 base, and 8 bases lay in between. Written as DNA, the CDR3 is TGTGCCAGCAGCCAGGTGGAGAACACTGAAGCTTTCTTT. Its protein product is CASSQVENTEAFF.

This chain joins TRBV10-1 and TRBJ2-3, with TRBD2 as a possible D gene (5 bases). The CDR3 runs to 14 residues. Trimming shortened V by 0 bases and J by 4 bases, and 8 bases separated the two germline ends. Germline CDR1 is WNHNN and CDR2 is SYGVQD (reference sequence). CDR3 residues: CASSESGSADTQYF. Here the CDR3 DNA reads TGCGCCAGCAGTGAGTCTGGTAGCGCAGATACGCAGTATTTT.

This chain uses TRBV5-8 with TRBJ1-2, with D possibly being TRBD1 (6 bases). The CDR3 spans 14 residues. Germline V gives CDR1 SGHTS, CDR2 YDEGEE. The germline V and J ends were trimmed by 4 bases and 0 bases, with 10 bases remaining between them. This chain's CDR3 is CASSRTVSNYGYTF. CDR3 DNA: TGTGCCAGCAGCCGGACAGTTTCTAACTATGGCTACACCTTC.

The CDR3 region has the DNA TGTGCCAGCTCACCTGGGACTAATCTCTGGACAGATACGCAGTATTTT. Protein: CASSPGTNLWTDTQYF. The chain uses TRBV18 and TRBJ2-3; 7 bases are shared with TRBD2. Germline loops: CDR1 KGHSH, CDR2 LQKENI. Trimming took 3 bases from V and 3 from J; bases not matched to a gene: 9. The CDR3 spans 16 residues.

The chain combines TRBV7-8 with TRBJ1-6; the D is unclear. The CDR3 has 13 residues. V lost 1 base and J 7 bases, leaving 5 bases between the germline ends. Per the germline V gene, CDR1 is SGHVS and CDR2 is FQNEAQ. The CDR3 DNA is TGTGCCAGCAGCTTAGAAGGGAATTCACCCCTCCACTTT. It encodes CASSLEGNSPLHF.

The J gene is TRBJ1-1, the V gene TRBV3-1 (or the pseudogene TRBV3-2), with D tentatively TRBD1 (5 bases). V was pared by 4 bases and J by 0 bases, with 15 bases between. CDR3 length: 16 amino acids. From germline, CDR1 is LGHDT and CDR2 YNNKEL (reference sequence). For the CDR3, the DNA is TGTGCCAGCAGCCTCAGGGCACCTGACATGAACACTGAAGCTTTCTTT. Amino acids: CASSLRAPDMNTEAFF.

The rearrangement uses TRBV6-5 and TRBJ2-4; no clear D. The CDR3 covers 14 residues. CDR1 is MNHEY, CDR2 SVGAGI, per germline. Trimming left V 6 bases short and J 6 bases short, with 15 bases between. CDR3 sequence: CASSATLEGNIQYF. The CDR3 DNA reads TGTGCCAGCAGCGCTACGCTAGAAGGAAACATTCAGTACTTC.